The present T cell receptor beta chain was sequenced within a study of early T cells in non-severe SARS-CoV-2 infection. Study background: Chains were not paired, and sequencing was done on bulk RNA from unsorted whole blood. Study conclusions and caveats: In VDJdb matching, anti-spike CD8 responses were favored while private and CD4 specificities went missing.

After removal of 7 bases from V and 2 bases from J, the junction contained 5 bases not matched to a gene. This CDR3 has 13 amino acids. Looked up from germline, CDR1 is SGDLS and CDR2 is YYNGEE. This clonotype appeared a few times. The antigen remains undetermined. Individual cDNA molecules received unique molecular identifiers during library preparation. TCRdb itself ran the 5' RACE reads through MiXCR, one entry per CDR3 protein. This table has fewer than 100,000 distinct CDR3 sequences, about a sixth appearing once. This receptor was obtained from an adult who was a healthcare worker with PCR-confirmed SARS-CoV-2 infection or an uninfected control (not recorded which). Material: whole blood. The chain recombines TRBV9 with TRBJ1-1; TRBD1 matches 7 bases. CDR3 loop: CASSDRVNTEAFF. As DNA, the CDR3 is TGTGCCAGCTCCGACAGGGTAAACACTGAAGCTTTCTTT.